These 8 T cell receptor beta chains came from one sample sequenced in a study of OX40 agonist ivuxolimab in advanced cancers. Produced via immunoSEQ multiplex PCR; TCRdb's table is partial and in-frame only. The sample has roughly 28,000 clones; under 90% are singletons. Sequencing was performed on CD4+ or CD8+ T cells sorted from blood, taken in a trial of the OX40 agonist ivuxolimab. These TCRs come from an adult with an advanced solid tumor such as melanoma, head and neck, liver or kidney cancer.

A few counts support this clone. This chain connects TRBV19 to TRBJ1-5; D is unclear. V was cut by 3 bases and J by 5 bases, with 11 bases left in between. The germline V gene has CDR1 LNHDA and CDR2 SQIVND (reference sequence). The CDR3 is made up of 14 amino acids. CDR3 nucleotides: TGTGCCAGTAGTATGGGGAACACACATCAGCCCCAGCATTTT. It yields the protein CASSMGNTHQPQHF.

The chain combines TRBV19 with TRBJ1-3; a possible D gene is TRBD1 (5 bases). The CDR3 loop spans 14 amino acids. CDR1 is LNHDA, CDR2 SQIVND, per germline (reference sequence). Trimming shortened V by 5 bases and J by 2 bases, and 10 bases separated the two germline ends. DNA of the CDR3: TGTGCCAGTAGTGTAGGGGTGGCTGGAAACACCATATATTTT. This codes for CASSVGVAGNTIYF.

This clone appeared a few times. The chain joins TRBV7-9 to TRBJ2-7; TRBD1 matches at 7 bases. The V and J ends lost 0 bases and 9 bases, in that order; junction bases with no gene match: 17. Germline lookup yields CDR1 SEHNR and CDR2 FQNEAQ (reference sequence). The CDR3 runs 17 residues. CDR3 loop: CASSLAYSGDSLRGQYF. In DNA, the CDR3 is TGTGCCAGCAGCTTAGCATATTCCGGGGACAGCCTACGCGGGCAGTACTTC.

The chain carries TRBV6-5 and TRBJ1-1, with D possibly TRBD1 on 6 matching bases. V was cut by 0 bases and J by 4 bases, with 12 bases left in between. The CDR3 length is 15 residues. Germline loops: CDR1 MNHEY, CDR2 SVGAGI. CDR3 DNA sequence: TGTGCCAGCAGTTACTCCGGGGGGCGAGGCACTGAAGCTTTCTTT. Amino acids: CASSYSGGRGTEAFF.

J is TRBJ1-1 and V is TRBV27; no firm D call. Trimming took off 6 bases at V and 0 bases at J, with 5 bases between the two ends. The CDR3 totals 12 residues. The germline V gene encodes CDR1 MNHEY and CDR2 SMNVEV (reference sequence). Here the CDR3 reads CASRRLNTEAFF. The CDR3 bases are TGTGCCAGCAGAAGACTGAACACTGAAGCTTTCTTT.

This CDR3 reads CASSIGGLPGMETQYF. For the CDR3, the DNA is TGTGCCAGTAGTATAGGGGGACTCCCGGGGATGGAGACCCAGTACTTC. The chain has TRBV19 and TRBJ2-5; tentative D call: TRBD2 (6 bases). This CDR3 comprises 16 residues. Between the trimmed V and J ends, which lost 1 base and 5 bases, there was a span of 17 bases. CDR1 LNHDA and CDR2 SQIVND come from the germline V gene (reference sequence).

V is TRBV7-8 and J is TRBJ1-2; D gene ambiguous. The CDR3 extends over 14 amino acids. V was cut by 5 bases and J by 5 bases, with 15 bases left in between. The V gene's germline CDR1 is SGHVS and CDR2 FQNEAQ. In DNA, the CDR3 is TGTGCCAGCAGCACCTCCGGGAACCTTTATGGCTACACCTTC. It is translated as CASSTSGNLYGYTF. The full variable domain, with the rest looked up from reference TRBV7-8 and TRBJ1-2, is GAGVSQSPRYKVAKRGQDVALRCDPISGHVSLFWYQQALGQGPEFLTYFQNEAQLDKSGLPSDRFFAERPEGSVSTLKIQRTQQEDSAVYLCASSTSGNLYGYTFGSGTRLTVV.

Worth noting for this clone: Germline is not matched at one junction end, which may reflect a read error. The chain employs TRBV5-1 and TRBJ2-7, with D perhaps TRBD1 (5 bases). The germline V gene encodes CDR1 SGHRS and CDR2 YFSETQ. The CDR3 contains 14 residues. The CDR3 DNA reads as TGTGCCAGCAGCTTGGTCCCCAGGGACTACGAGCAGTACTTC. Translated: CASSLVPRDYEQYF.